These T cell receptor beta chains were read from a single sample in a study of CD8 T cells in Susac syndrome. TCRdb recomputed calls from the immunoSEQ multiplex PCR reads with MiXCR, one row per CDR3 protein. This table has some 160,000 distinct CDR3 sequences, approximately 96% appearing once. Sequences were obtained from CD4+ T cells from PBMCs. All receptors derive from a human donor with Susac syndrome. Each CDR3 is given with its conserved first and last residue. A D gene is named only where the DNA matches it firmly. Not all rows give a size; the values are once, few, many and, for expanded clones, a class.

v_call clone_size d_call cdr3_aa
TRBV20-1 . TRBD1 CSALEPIHRGDEQYF
TRBV3-1 . . CASSQEREQYF
TRBV20-1 . . CSGRQDVETQYF
TRBV9 . TRBD2 CASSVEERGGGSYNEQFF
TRBV12-3/TRBV12-4 . . CASRGFPGSGNTIYF
TRBV28 once TRBD2 CASSSRLAGGSKNIQYF
TRBV20-1 . . CSAAEGYTF
TRBV12-3/TRBV12-4 . . CASSPNPGDYNEQFF
TRBV11-2 . TRBD2 CATKLVAGIYNEQFF
TRBV7-2 . TRBD1 CASSAPGGQRHF
TRBV4-1 . TRBD1 CASSQTGQKHTEAFF
TRBV7-2 . . CASSTQGGYQPQHF
TRBV2 . . CASQAFTDTQYF
TRBV7-9 . . CASSPDGGATKLFF
TRBV15 . TRBD1 CATSPRQGPAQPQHF
TRBV12-3/TRBV12-4 once . CASSPRNDEKLFF
TRBV28 . . CASLDIGMNTEAFF
TRBV7-9 . TRBD1 CASSSDRNSGNTIYF
TRBV20-1 . TRBD1 CSARGTGSTDTQYF
TRBV5-1 . TRBD1 CASSSGQGEAFF
TRBV12-3/TRBV12-4 . TRBD2 CASRGLATDTQYF
TRBV4-1 . . CASSLPTGEANTEAFF
TRBV6-2/TRBV6-3 . . CATSEGRGTQYF
TRBV29-1 . . CSGSWETQYF
TRBV29-1 once TRBD1 CSVAPHDRAGKNIQYF
TRBV20-1 . . CSGALGQENIQYF
TRBV3-1 . . CASSQLTGYSGYTF
TRBV12-5 . TRBD1 CASGTELGGLNQPQHF
TRBV4-1 . . CASSQEALGGGYTF
TRBV12-3/TRBV12-4 . . CASSSTGSGYTF
TRBV20-1 . . CSAKAGTDYEQYF
TRBV9 . . CASSVLGETEAFF
TRBV5-4 . TRBD2 CASSPGAAGGFADTQYF
TRBV23-1 . . CASRRQEEPENQPQHF
TRBV20-1 . . CSASPGTGPTDTQYF
TRBV25-1 . . CAGKYEQYF
TRBV4-1 . TRBD2 CASSHLAGGDTGELFF
TRBV9 once . CASSVARLLTDTQYF
TRBV6-5 . TRBD1 CASSYPGQGVSNQPQHF
TRBV7-2 . . CASSLASGRLGEKLFF
TRBV3-1 once TRBD1 CASSQRGQGLRQPQHF
TRBV20-1 . . CSARAGLGDEQYF
TRBV15 . TRBD2 CATSRVRLAGNNEQFF
TRBV12-3/TRBV12-4 . . CASSPRWGLNEKLFF
TRBV15 . . CATSRDISSTEAFF
TRBV3-1 . . CASSQGQRNQPQHF
TRBV29-1 . . CSVARRLSTDTQYF
TRBV4-1 . . CASRPPAGANVLTF
TRBV4-1 . . CASSQRTADGTEAFF
TRBV7-9 once TRBD1 CASSLGQNQETQYF
TRBV9 . . CASNRDAGNTIYF
TRBV5-6 . TRBD2 CASRTSGMGETQYF
TRBV5-1 . TRBD1 CASSSTGQAYEQYF
TRBV18 . TRBD1 CASSPKVGQNPLYNQETQYF
TRBV19 . TRBD2 CASTQRAGGTYNEQFF